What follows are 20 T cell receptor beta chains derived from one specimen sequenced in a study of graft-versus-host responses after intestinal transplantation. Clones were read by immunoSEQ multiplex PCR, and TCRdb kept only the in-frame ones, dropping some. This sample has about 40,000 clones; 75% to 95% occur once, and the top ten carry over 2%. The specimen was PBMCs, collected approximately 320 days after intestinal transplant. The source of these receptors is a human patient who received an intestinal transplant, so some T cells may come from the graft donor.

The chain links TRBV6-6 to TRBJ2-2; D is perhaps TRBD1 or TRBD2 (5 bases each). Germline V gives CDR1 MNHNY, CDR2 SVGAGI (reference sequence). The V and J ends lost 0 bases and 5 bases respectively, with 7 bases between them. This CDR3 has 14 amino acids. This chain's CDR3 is CASSYSGVTGELFF. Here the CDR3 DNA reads TGTGCCAGCAGTTACTCGGGGGTTACCGGGGAGCTGTTTTTT.

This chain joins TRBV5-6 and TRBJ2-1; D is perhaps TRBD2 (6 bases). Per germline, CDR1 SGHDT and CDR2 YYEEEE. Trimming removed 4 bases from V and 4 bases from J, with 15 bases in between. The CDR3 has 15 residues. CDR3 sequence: CASSGGLKAYNEQFF. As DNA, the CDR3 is TGTGCCAGCAGCGGGGGACTGAAGGCTTACAATGAGCAGTTCTTC.

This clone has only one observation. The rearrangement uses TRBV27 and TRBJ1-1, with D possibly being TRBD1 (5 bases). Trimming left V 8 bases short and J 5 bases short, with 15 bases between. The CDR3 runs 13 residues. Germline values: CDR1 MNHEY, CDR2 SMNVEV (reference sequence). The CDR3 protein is CASALGQRTEAFF. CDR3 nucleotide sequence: TGTGCCAGCGCCCTGGGGCAGCGGACTGAAGCTTTCTTT.

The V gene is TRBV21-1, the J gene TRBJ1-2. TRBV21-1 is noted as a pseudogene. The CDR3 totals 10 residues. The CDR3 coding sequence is TGTGCCAGCAGTAGATATGGCTACACCTTC. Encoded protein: CASSRYGYTF.

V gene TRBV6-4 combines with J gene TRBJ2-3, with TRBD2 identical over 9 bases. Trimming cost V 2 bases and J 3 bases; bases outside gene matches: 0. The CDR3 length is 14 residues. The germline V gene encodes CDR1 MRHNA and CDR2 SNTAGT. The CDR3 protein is CASSDTSGTDTQYF. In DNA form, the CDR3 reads TGTGCCAGCAGTGACACTAGCGGGACAGATACGCAGTATTTT.

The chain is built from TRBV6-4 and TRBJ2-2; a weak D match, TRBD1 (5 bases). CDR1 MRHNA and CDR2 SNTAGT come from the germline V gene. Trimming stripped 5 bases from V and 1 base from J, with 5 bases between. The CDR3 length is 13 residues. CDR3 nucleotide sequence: TGTGCCAGCAGTACAGGGAACACCGGGGAGCTGTTTTTT. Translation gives CASSTGNTGELFF.

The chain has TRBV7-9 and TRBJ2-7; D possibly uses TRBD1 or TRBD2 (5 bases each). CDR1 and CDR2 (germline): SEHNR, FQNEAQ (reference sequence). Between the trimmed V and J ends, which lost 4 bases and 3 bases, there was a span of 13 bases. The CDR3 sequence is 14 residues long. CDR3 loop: CASSYGASNYEQYF. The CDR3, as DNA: TGTGCCAGCAGCTACGGGGCCTCCAACTACGAGCAGTACTTC.

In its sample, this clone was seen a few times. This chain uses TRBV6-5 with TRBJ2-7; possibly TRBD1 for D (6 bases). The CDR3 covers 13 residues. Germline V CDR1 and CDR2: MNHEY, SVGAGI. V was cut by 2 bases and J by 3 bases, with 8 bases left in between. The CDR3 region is CASSYLQGYEQYF. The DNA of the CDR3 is TGTGCCAGCAGTTACCTACAGGGCTACGAGCAGTACTTC.

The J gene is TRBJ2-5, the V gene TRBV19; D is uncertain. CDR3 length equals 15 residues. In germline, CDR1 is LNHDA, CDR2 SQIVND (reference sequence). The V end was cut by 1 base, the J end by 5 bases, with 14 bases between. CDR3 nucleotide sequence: TGTGCCAGTAGTATAGGCGGCAGCCCGCGGGAGACCCAGTACTTC. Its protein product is CASSIGGSPRETQYF. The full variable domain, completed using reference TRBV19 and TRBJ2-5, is DGGITQSPKYLFRKEGQNVTLSCEQNLNHDAMYWYRQDPGQGLRLIYYSQIVNDFQKGDIAEGYSVSREKKESFPLTVTSAQKNPTAFYLCASSIGGSPRETQYFGPGTRLLVL.

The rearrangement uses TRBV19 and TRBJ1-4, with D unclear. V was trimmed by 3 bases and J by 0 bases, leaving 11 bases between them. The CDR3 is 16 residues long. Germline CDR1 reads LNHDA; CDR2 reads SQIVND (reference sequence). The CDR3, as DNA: TGTGCCAGTAGTATGTGGTTAGGGACAACTAATGAAAAACTGTTTTTT. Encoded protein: CASSMWLGTTNEKLFF.

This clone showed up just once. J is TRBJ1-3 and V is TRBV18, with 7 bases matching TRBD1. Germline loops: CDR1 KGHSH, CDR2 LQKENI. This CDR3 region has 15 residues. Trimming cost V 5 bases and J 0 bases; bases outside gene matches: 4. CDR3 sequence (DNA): TGTGCCAGCTCAGCCGGACAGGTCTCTGGAAACACCATATATTTT. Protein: CASSAGQVSGNTIYF. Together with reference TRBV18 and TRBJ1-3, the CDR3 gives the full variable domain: NAGVMQNPRHLVRRRGQEARLRCSPMKGHSHVYWYRQLPEEGLKFMVYLQKENIIDESGMPKERFSAEFPKEGPSILRIQQVVRGDSAAYFCASSAGQVSGNTIYFGEGSWLTVV.

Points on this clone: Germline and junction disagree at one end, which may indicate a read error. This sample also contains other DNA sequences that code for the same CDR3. CDR3 nucleotide sequence: TGTGCCAGCACTCAACGGGACAGGCAAGGCCAGCCCCAGCACTTT. Protein product: CASTQRDRQGQPQHF. J is TRBJ1-5 and V is TRBV6-1, with 8 bases identical to TRBD1. Per the germline V gene, CDR1 is MNHNS and CDR2 is SASEGT. The CDR3 consists of 15 residues.

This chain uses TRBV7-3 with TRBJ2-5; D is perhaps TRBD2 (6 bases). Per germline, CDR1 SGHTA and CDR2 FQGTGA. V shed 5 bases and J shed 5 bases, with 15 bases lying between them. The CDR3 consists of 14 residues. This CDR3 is CASSPSTGAETQYF. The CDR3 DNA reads TGTGCCAGCAGCCCCTCGACGGGAGCCGAGACCCAGTACTTC. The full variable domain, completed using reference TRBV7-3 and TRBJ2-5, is GAGVSQTPSNKVTEKGKYVELRCDPISGHTALYWYRQSLGQGPEFLIYFQGTGAADDSGLPNDRFFAVRPEGSVSTLKIQRTERGDSAVYLCASSPSTGAETQYFGPGTRLLVL.

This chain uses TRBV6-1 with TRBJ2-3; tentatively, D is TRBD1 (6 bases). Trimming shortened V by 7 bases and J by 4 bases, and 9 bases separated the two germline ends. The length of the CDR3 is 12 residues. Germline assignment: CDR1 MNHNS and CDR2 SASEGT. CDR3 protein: CASTHRADTQYF. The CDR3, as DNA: TGTGCCAGCACCCACAGGGCAGATACGCAGTATTTT.

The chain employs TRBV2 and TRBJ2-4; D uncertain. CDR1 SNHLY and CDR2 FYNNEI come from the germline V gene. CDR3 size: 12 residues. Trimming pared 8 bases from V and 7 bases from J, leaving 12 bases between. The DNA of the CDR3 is TGTGCCAGCCACCGCCTGAGTAACATTCAGTACTTC. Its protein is CASHRLSNIQYF.

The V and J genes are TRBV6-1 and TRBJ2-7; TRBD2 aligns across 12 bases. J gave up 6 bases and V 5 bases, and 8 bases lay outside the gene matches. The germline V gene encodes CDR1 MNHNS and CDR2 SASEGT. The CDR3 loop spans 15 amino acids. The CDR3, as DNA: TGTGCCAGCAGTACTAGGACTAGCGGGACAGGCGAGCAGTACTTC. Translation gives CASSTRTSGTGEQYF.

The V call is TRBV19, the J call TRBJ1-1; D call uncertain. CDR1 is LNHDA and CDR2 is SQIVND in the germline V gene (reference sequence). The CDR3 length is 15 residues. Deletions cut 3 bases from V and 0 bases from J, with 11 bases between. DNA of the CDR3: TGTGCCAGTAGTATTAGGCGGGCCTTGAACACTGAAGCTTTCTTT. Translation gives CASSIRRALNTEAFF. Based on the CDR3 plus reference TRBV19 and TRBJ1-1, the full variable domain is DGGITQSPKYLFRKEGQNVTLSCEQNLNHDAMYWYRQDPGQGLRLIYYSQIVNDFQKGDIAEGYSVSREKKESFPLTVTSAQKNPTAFYLCASSIRRALNTEAFFGQGTRLTVV.

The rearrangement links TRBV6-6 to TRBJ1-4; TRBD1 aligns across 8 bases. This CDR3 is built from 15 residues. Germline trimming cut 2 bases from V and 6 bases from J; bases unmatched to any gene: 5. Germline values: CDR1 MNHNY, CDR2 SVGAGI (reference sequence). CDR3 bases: TGTGCCAGCAGTTACATCAGGGGGCGCGATGAAAAACTGTTTTTT. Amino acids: CASSYIRGRDEKLFF.

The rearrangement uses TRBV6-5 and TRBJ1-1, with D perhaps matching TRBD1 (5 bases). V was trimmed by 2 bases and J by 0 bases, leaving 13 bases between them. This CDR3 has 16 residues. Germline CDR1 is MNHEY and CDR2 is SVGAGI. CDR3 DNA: TGTGCCAGCAGTTACCCGCGGGGGGGAATGAACACTGAAGCTTTCTTT. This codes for CASSYPRGGMNTEAFF.

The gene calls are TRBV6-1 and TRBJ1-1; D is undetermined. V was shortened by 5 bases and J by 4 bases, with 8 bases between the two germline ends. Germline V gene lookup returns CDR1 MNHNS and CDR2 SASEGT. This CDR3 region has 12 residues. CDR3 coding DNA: TGTGCCAGCAGTTTTTTGGGCACTGAAGCTTTCTTT. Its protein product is CASSFLGTEAFF.